The next 12 T cell receptor beta chains were all read from a single sample in a study of CD8+ T cells in alopecia areata. Extracted from the samples, RNA was reverse transcribed into cDNA to serve as the sequencing template. Produced via immunoSEQ multiplex PCR; TCRdb's table is partial and in-frame only. Of about 150,000 clones listed, 45% to 55% are singletons. Specimen: CD8+ T cells sorted from blood, collected at week 0. The receptors come from a human donor with alopecia areata.

The V call is TRBV5-6, the J call TRBJ2-3; 9 bases fit TRBD2. The V gene's germline CDR1 is SGHDT and CDR2 YYEEEE. With 0 bases clipped from V and 3 bases from J, the junction kept 5 bases outside the gene matches. The CDR3 totals 16 residues. The CDR3 nucleotides are TGTGCCAGCAGCTTGGGTCTAGCGGGGTGGACAGATACGCAGTATTTT. This sequence encodes CASSLGLAGWTDTQYF.

Comments on this clone: Additional DNA sequences in this sample encode the identical CDR3. The rearrangement joins TRBV5-1 to TRBJ2-7, with D unresolved. Trimming removed 1 base from V and 1 base from J, with 3 bases in between. Germline CDR1 and CDR2: SGHRS and YFSETQ. The CDR3 is 12 amino acids. CDR3 sequence (DNA): TGCGCCAGCAGCTTGAATTCCTACGAGCAGTACTTC. Amino acids: CASSLNSYEQYF.

Only a few counts were recorded for this clone. This chain joins TRBV7-6 and TRBJ2-7, with TRBD1 matching 8 bases. J gave up 2 bases and V 1 base, and 4 bases lay outside the gene matches. In germline, CDR1 is SGHVS, CDR2 FNYEAQ. This CDR3 contains 15 residues. The CDR3 sequence is CASSLETGAAYEQYF. The CDR3 DNA reads as TGTGCCAGCAGCTTAGAGACAGGGGCCGCCTACGAGCAGTACTTC.

The rearrangement uses TRBV30 and TRBJ1-3; D is uncertain. The V end was cut by 5 bases, the J end by 4 bases, with 6 bases between. The germline CDR1 and CDR2 sequences are GTSNPN and SVGIG (reference sequence). CDR3 length: 11 residues. CDR3 bases: TGTGCCTGGGTCGAAGGAAACACCATATATTTT. It codes for CAWVEGNTIYF.

This chain links TRBV14 with TRBJ1-1; possibly TRBD1 for D (5 bases). The CDR3 is 16 amino acids. Trimming took 0 bases from V and 5 from J, leaving 16 bases between them. CDR1 and CDR2 (germline): SGHDN, FVKESK. The DNA for the CDR3 is TGTGCCAGCAGCCAAGACGGGGGGAGGGGCCGAACTGAAGCTTTCTTT. Its translation is CASSQDGGRGRTEAFF.

This clone was detected only a few times. This chain joins TRBV19 and TRBJ1-1; TRBD1 matches 8 bases. This CDR3 is 16 amino acids long. Trimming at V came to 6 bases and at J to 4 bases, leaving 13 bases not matched to a gene. The germline V gene encodes CDR1 LNHDA and CDR2 SQIVND (reference sequence). The CDR3, as DNA: TGTGCCAGTAGCCGGACTTCCGGGACAGGACCCACTGAAGCTTTCTTT. This encodes CASSRTSGTGPTEAFF.

The rearrangement joins TRBV30 to TRBJ2-2; D unresolved. Trimming removed 4 bases at V and 2 bases at J, with 17 bases between. Per the germline V gene, CDR1 is GTSNPN and CDR2 is SVGIG (reference sequence). This CDR3 comprises 16 residues. The CDR3 is CAWIGRIRTNTGELFF. The CDR3 DNA reads as TGTGCCTGGATCGGTCGAATTCGCACCAACACCGGGGAGCTGTTTTTT.

This clone occurred a few times. This chain connects TRBV6-5 to TRBJ2-4, with TRBD2 matching over 8 bases. CDR3 size: 13 residues. The germline gives CDR1 MNHEY, CDR2 SVGAGI. V lost 6 bases to trimming and J lost 7 bases; unmatched junction nucleotides: 5. The chain's CDR3 is CASSSGGNNIQYF. CDR3 in DNA: TGTGCCAGCAGCTCGGGGGGGAACAACATTCAGTACTTC.

A few counts support this clone. The rearrangement joins TRBV29-1 to TRBJ2-7, with TRBD2 matching 14 bases. J gave up 0 bases and V 3 bases, and 4 bases lay outside the gene matches. CDR3 length equals 16 residues. Germline V CDR1 and CDR2: SQVTM, ANQGSEA. The CDR3 region has the DNA TGCAGCGTTGATGGGACTAGCGGGGGTAACTCCTACGAGCAGTACTTC. Translated: CSVDGTSGGNSYEQYF.

Only one count was recorded for this clone. This sample includes further DNA sequences coding for the same CDR3. The chain is built from TRBV30 and TRBJ1-1; D possibly corresponds to TRBD1 (5 bases). This CDR3 comprises 13 residues. The germline gives CDR1 GTSNPN, CDR2 SVGIG (reference sequence). V was trimmed by 0 bases and J by 3 bases, leaving 8 bases between them. As DNA, the CDR3 is TGTGCCTGGAGTGTGGGGACCGACACTGAAGCTTTCTTT. This translates into CAWSVGTDTEAFF.

This clone has just a few counts. V and J are TRBV7-6 and TRBJ2-7; D is unclear. Germline V gene lookup returns CDR1 SGHVS and CDR2 FNYEAQ. The V end lost 3 bases, the J end lost 1 base, and 7 bases lay between the germline ends. This CDR3 contains 13 residues. The CDR3 nucleotides are TGTGCCAGCAGCTTTCCACCATCCTACGAGCAGTACTTC. This sequence encodes CASSFPPSYEQYF.

This chain links TRBV2 with TRBJ2-3; D is ambiguous. Germline V gives CDR1 SNHLY, CDR2 FYNNEI. V gave up 4 bases and J gave up 5 bases, with 7 bases separating them. The CDR3 totals 12 residues. CDR3 amino acids: CASSALGDTQYF. The CDR3 coding sequence is TGTGCCAGCAGTGCGCTAGGAGATACGCAGTATTTT.